These T cell receptor beta chains were read from a single sample in a study of circulating and synovial CD4+ cells in juvenile arthritis. Generated by immunoSEQ multiplex PCR, the TCRdb table keeps only in-frame clones and is missing some. The profile covers 30,000 to 40,000 clones, with about 95% appearing a single time and approximately 0.16% taken by the ten largest. Material: CD4+ T cells from blood. These receptors came from a human donor with juvenile idiopathic arthritis. The CDR3 runs from the conserved cysteine through the conserved F or W. The D gene is left open where the match is weak.

d_call: .; v_call: TRBV27; j_call: TRBJ1-5; cdr3_aa: CATRSGGRGSNQPQHF; cdr3_nt: TGTGCCACCCGATCCGGGGGAAGGGGCAGCAATCAGCCCCAGCATTTT
d_call: .; v_call: TRBV6-1; j_call: TRBJ2-7; cdr3_aa: CASSVEVVAEQYF; cdr3_nt: TGTGCCAGCAGCGTGGAGGTGGTTGCCGAGCAGTACTTC
d_call: .; v_call: TRBV19; j_call: TRBJ1-2; cdr3_aa: CASQSPGTRGYTF; cdr3_nt: TGTGCCAGCCAAAGTCCCGGGACAAGGGGCTACACCTTC
d_call: TRBD2; v_call: TRBV10-3; j_call: TRBJ2-7; cdr3_aa: CAISETSGHEQYF; cdr3_nt: TGTGCCATCAGTGAGACTAGCGGGCACGAGCAGTACTTC
d_call: TRBD2; v_call: TRBV7-2; j_call: TRBJ2-5; cdr3_aa: CASSLEASGRGKTQYF; cdr3_nt: TGTGCCAGCAGCTTAGAGGCTAGCGGGAGGGGGAAGACCCAGTACTTC
d_call: .; v_call: TRBV19; j_call: TRBJ2-7; cdr3_aa: CASSIGVYEQYF; cdr3_nt: TGTGCCAGTAGTATTGGAGTCTACGAGCAGTACTTC
d_call: .; v_call: TRBV6-6; j_call: TRBJ1-2; cdr3_aa: CASSYEGDLNYGYTF; cdr3_nt: TGTGCCAGCAGTTACGAGGGTGACCTTAACTATGGCTACACCTTC
d_call: TRBD2; v_call: TRBV2; j_call: TRBJ2-5; cdr3_aa: CASSPLRASGGQETQYF; cdr3_nt: TGTGCCAGCAGCCCCTTGAGGGCTAGCGGGGGTCAAGAGACCCAGTACTTC
d_call: TRBD1; v_call: TRBV7-9; j_call: TRBJ2-7; cdr3_aa: CASSYRDSSYEQYF; cdr3_nt: TGTGCCAGCAGCTACCGGGACAGCTCCTACGAGCAGTACTTC
d_call: .; v_call: TRBV27; j_call: TRBJ2-1; cdr3_aa: CASSRGLNNEQFF; cdr3_nt: TGTGCCAGCAGCCGCGGACTTAACAATGAGCAGTTCTTC
d_call: TRBD2; v_call: TRBV27; j_call: TRBJ2-3; cdr3_aa: CASSSTGTSFFGSTDTQYF; cdr3_nt: TGTGCCAGCAGTTCGACCGGGACTAGCTTTTTCGGTAGCACAGATACGCAGTATTTT
d_call: .; v_call: TRBV6-6; j_call: TRBJ1-2; cdr3_aa: CASKNGGNYGYTF; cdr3_nt: TGTGCCAGCAAAAACGGGGGAAACTATGGCTACACCTTC
d_call: TRBD1; v_call: TRBV20-1; j_call: TRBJ2-7; cdr3_aa: CSARERTGQYF; cdr3_nt: TGCAGTGCTAGAGAACGGACAGGGCAGTACTTC
d_call: .; v_call: TRBV10-1; j_call: TRBJ2-7; cdr3_aa: CASSEDPSSYEQYF; cdr3_nt: TGCGCCAGCAGTGAGGATCCGAGCTCCTACGAGCAGTACTTC
d_call: .; v_call: TRBV25-1; j_call: TRBJ1-5; cdr3_aa: CASSSQAYNQPQHF; cdr3_nt: TGTGCCAGCAGTTCTCAGGCTTACAATCAGCCCCAGCATTTT
d_call: .; v_call: TRBV30; j_call: TRBJ2-2; cdr3_aa: CAWSGGGKAGELFF; cdr3_nt: TGTGCCTGGAGTGGAGGAGGAAAGGCCGGGGAGCTGTTTTTT
d_call: TRBD1; v_call: TRBV29-1; j_call: TRBJ2-3; cdr3_aa: CSAGDRASTDTQYF; cdr3_nt: TGCAGCGCCGGGGACAGGGCTAGCACAGATACGCAGTATTTT
d_call: .; v_call: TRBV13; j_call: TRBJ1-1; cdr3_aa: CASSLALAGLTEAFF; cdr3_nt: TGTGCCAGCAGCTTAGCCCTAGCAGGTCTTACTGAAGCTTTCTTT